Listed below are T cell receptor beta chains from one sample, sequenced in a study of T cells in Graves' hyperthyroidism and ophthalmopathy. TCRdb processed the multiplex PCR reads anew with MiXCR; each CDR3 protein has one entry. Among about 690,000 distinct CDR3 sequences listed, 17% were seen once. Sequencing was done on a sample of blood. These receptors all stem from a man aged 45-60 years with Graves' hyperthyroidism. Both conserved end residues are part of each CDR3. D genes are given only for firm matches. Not all rows give a size; the values are once, few, many and, for expanded clones, a class.

TRBD1 few TRBJ1-5 TRBV7-9 CASSSLGGGINQPQHF TGTGCCAGCAGCTCCTTAGGAGGGGGCATCAATCAGCCCCAGCATTTT
NA NA TRBJ1-6 TRBV7-2 CASSSLGVGPLHF TGTGCCAGCAGCTCCCTAGGGGTTGGACCCCTCCACTTT
TRBD2 many TRBJ2-5 TRBV7-3 CASSLSAGGAGGFETQYF TGTGCCAGCAGCTTATCGGCGGGGGGCGCCGGGGGATTTGAGACCCAGTACTTC
NA many TRBJ2-3 TRBV7-3 CASSPNIKATQYF TGTGCCAGCAGCCCAAATATAAAAGCTACGCAGTATTTT
NA NA TRBJ2-4 TRBV11-3 CASSDQGSGLGNIQYF TGTGCCAGCAGCGACCAGGGCAGTGGCCTTGGAAACATTCAGTACTTC
NA many TRBJ2-1 TRBV18 CASSPTGQRDEQFF TGTGCCAGCTCACCTACAGGTCAACGGGATGAGCAGTTCTTC
NA many TRBJ2-3 TRBV28 CASIDLVTDTQYF TGTGCCAGCATAGATCTAGTCACAGATACGCAGTATTTT
NA many TRBJ1-4 TRBV20-1 CSAPPRQGGKLFF TGCAGTGCTCCCCCCCGGCAGGGCGGGAAACTGTTTTTT
NA many TRBJ1-1 TRBV7-8 CASSLLFMNTEAFF TGTGCCAGCAGCTTACTGTTTATGAACACTGAAGCTTTCTTT
NA NA TRBJ2-2 TRBV20-1 CSARENVLVFGSGELFF TGCAGTGCTAGAGAGAACGTTCTAGTTTTTGGGTCCGGGGAGCTGTTTTTT
NA many TRBJ2-1 TRBV15 CATSRDRSRSYNEQFF TGTGCCACCAGCAGAGATAGGTCCCGCTCCTACAATGAGCAGTTCTTC
NA many TRBJ1-1 TRBV3-1 CASSFFGSGNTEAFF TGTGCCAGCAGCTTTTTTGGGTCGGGGAACACTGAAGCTTTCTTT
NA few TRBJ1-2 TRBV6-1 CASTKWNYGYTF TGTGCCAGTACCAAGTGGAACTATGGCTACACCTTC
NA NA TRBJ2-7 TRBV13 CASSHPRGYEQYF TGTGCCAGCAGCCATCCCCGGGGCTACGAGCAGTACTTC
TRBD2 many TRBJ2-1 TRBV7-2 CASSPTLLAGGYNEQFF TGTGCCAGCAGCCCGACCCTGCTAGCGGGAGGTTACAATGAGCAGTTCTTC
TRBD2 many TRBJ2-4 TRBV6-2/TRBV6-3 CASDRGGRDIQYF TGTGCCAGCGATCGCGGGGGACGGGACATTCAGTACTTC
NA many TRBJ2-5 TRBV6-2/TRBV6-3 CASSYRQTGETQYF TGTGCCAGCAGTTACCGACAGACCGGGGAGACCCAGTACTTC
NA many TRBJ2-3 TRBV6-6 CASSYSPPRGLGRTDTQYF TGTGCCAGCAGTTACTCCCCTCCCCGGGGACTGGGGAGAACAGATACGCAGTATTTT
TRBD2 many TRBJ2-7 TRBV20-1 CSARSLAGPSYEQYF TGCAGTGCTAGATCCTTAGCGGGACCTTCCTACGAGCAGTACTTC
NA NA TRBJ1-1 TRBV6-5 CASSYSTRDTEAFF TGTGCCAGCAGTTACTCGACGAGGGACACTGAAGCTTTCTTT
NA few TRBJ1-6 TRBV28 CASTTFWRGPQNNSPLHF TGTGCCAGTACTACATTTTGGCGGGGGCCCCAGAATAATTCACCCCTCCACTTT
TRBD1 NA TRBJ1-2 TRBV20-1 CSARNRGLYGYTF TGCAGTGCTAGAAACAGGGGGCTCTATGGCTACACCTTC
NA NA TRBJ2-3 TRBV27 CASSPLDGDTQYF TGTGCCAGCAGTCCCCTTGATGGAGATACGCAGTATTTT
NA NA TRBJ2-1 TRBV18 CASSPPTGPPFFEQFF TGTGCCAGCTCACCACCTACTGGACCACCATTCTTTGAGCAGTTCTTC
TRBD2 many TRBJ2-3 TRBV11-2 CASRRLASSTDTQYF TGTGCCAGCAGAAGACTAGCATCTAGCACAGATACGCAGTATTTT
NA NA TRBJ2-7 TRBV19 CASSIEGSSYEQYF TGTGCCAGTAGTATAGAAGGGTCCTCCTACGAGCAGTACTTC
TRBD2 few TRBJ2-7 TRBV5-1 CASSSETSGFDEQYF TGCGCCAGCAGCTCCGAGACTAGCGGTTTTGATGAGCAGTACTTC
TRBD1 many TRBJ2-7 TRBV27 CASSFPGGWYEQYF TGTGCCAGCAGTTTCCCAGGGGGCTGGTACGAGCAGTACTTC
NA few TRBJ2-6 TRBV28 CASNGAVSSGANVLTF TGTGCCAGCAATGGTGCAGTAAGCTCTGGGGCCAACGTCCTGACTTTC
TRBD1 NA TRBJ2-1 TRBV5-1 CASSEQLGQGTWNEQFF TGCGCCAGCAGCGAACAACTTGGACAGGGGACGTGGAATGAGCAGTTCTTC
TRBD1 few TRBJ2-1 TRBV20-1 CSARDRVSYNEQFF TGCAGTGCCCGGGACAGGGTTTCCTACAATGAGCAGTTCTTC
TRBD1 NA TRBJ1-2 TRBV19 CASNLGQGPSTYGYTF TGTGCCAGTAACCTAGGACAGGGGCCTTCAACCTATGGCTACACCTTC
NA NA TRBJ1-6 TRBV7-8 CASSQWDTDSPLHF TGCGCCAGCAGCCAATGGGACACCGATTCACCCCTCCACTTT
TRBD1 many TRBJ2-5 TRBV6-1 CASSEEGQLPKTQYF TGTGCCAGCAGTGAAGAGGGACAGCTTCCAAAGACCCAGTACTTC
NA many TRBJ2-1 TRBV30 CAWNPVGRPDEQFF TGTGCCTGGAACCCGGTGGGGCGACCGGATGAGCAGTTCTTC
TRBD1 few TRBJ2-7 TRBV5-1 CASSGQGRDYEQYF TGCGCCAGCTCTGGACAGGGAAGGGACTACGAGCAGTACTTC
NA NA TRBJ1-6 TRBV7-2 CASSSTEHSPLHF TGTGCCAGCAGCTCTACAGAGCATTCACCCCTCCACTTT
TRBD1 many TRBJ2-1 TRBV12-5 CASGSQGFEQFF TGTGCTAGTGGTTCACAGGGGTTTGAGCAGTTCTTC
NA many TRBJ2-2 TRBV6-6 CASSYSDGTGELFF TGTGCCAGCAGTTACTCTGACGGAACCGGGGAGCTGTTTTTT
TRBD2 many TRBJ2-1 TRBV25-1 CASSVSGTSGYNEQFF TGTGCCAGCAGTGTTTCCGGGACTAGCGGCTACAATGAGCAGTTCTTC
NA NA TRBJ1-6 TRBV6-2/TRBV6-3 CASRLTWGSAESPLHF TGTGCCAGCAGACTGACCTGGGGCAGCGCAGAATCACCCCTCCACTTT
TRBD1 many TRBJ1-5 TRBV7-2 CASSLGRDRGTTQPQHF TGTGCCAGCAGCTTAGGACGGGACAGGGGAACTACTCAGCCCCAGCATTTT